The clone carrying this TCR beta chain was observed many times. Its antigen is still unknown. The authors diagnosed from clinical symptoms, serum thyroxine, TRAb, thyroid ultrasound and orbital computed tomography. PBMCs had their origin in fresh peripheral blood (roughly 9.3 ml). This sample was taken from a study of Graves' ophthalmopathy and Graves' hyperthyroidism. The study, taken as a whole, reports: Blood repertoires reportedly contained most expanded thyroid clonotypes above 0.001 frequency.

For repertoire sequencing, the TCR beta CDR3 regions were amplified from RNA transcripts. Second-round multiplex PCR came after first-round RT-PCR with HTBI primers. Each CDR3 protein is one row after TCRdb ran MiXCR on the multiplex PCR reads. The table shows about 210,000 distinct CDR3 sequences, with roughly 27% occurring only once. The CDR3 length is 16 residues. The V segment lost 5 bases and the J segment 4 bases; nucleotides outside the gene matches: 12. Germline V gene sequence: CDR1 LNHDA, CDR2 SQIVND (reference sequence). The source of this sequence is a man aged 50-60 years with Graves' ophthalmopathy. This chain uses TRBV19 with TRBJ1-2; 8 nucleotides align to TRBD1. Sequences were obtained from peripheral blood. The chain's CDR3 is CASSSGGRAPSYGYTF. For the CDR3, the DNA is TGTGCCAGTAGTTCAGGGGGCCGCGCTCCCTCCTATGGCTACACCTTC.